The rows below give T cell receptor beta chains drawn from one sample of a study of breast tumors, draining lymph nodes, adjacent tissues. TCRdb re-derived calls from the multiplex PCR reads in MiXCR, one entry per CDR3 protein. The sample includes tens of thousands of distinct CDR3 sequences, around three fifths of them seen just once. The sequenced sample was breast tumor tissue. The receptor source for this set is a female donor with breast cancer. Some clones in this sample may be carry-over from other donors' samples. CDR3s include the opening cysteine and the closing phenylalanine or tryptophan. The order of the fields is J gene, D gene, V gene, clone size, CDR3 protein, CDR3 DNA. The D gene is left open where the match is weak. Size is stated for part of the rows, as once, few or many counts, or as a class when the clone is expanded.

j_gene: TRBJ2-3
d_gene: TRBD1
v_gene: TRBV2
abundance: once
CDR3aa: CASQGQGIVTDTQYF
CDR3nt: TGTGCCAGCCAGGGACAGGGGATCGTCACAGATACGCAGTATTTT

j_gene: TRBJ1-6
d_gene: TRBD1
v_gene: TRBV19
abundance: many
CDR3aa: CASSSGTGGQSPLHF
CDR3nt: TGTGCCAGTAGTAGCGGGACAGGGGGCCAGTCACCCCTCCACTTT

j_gene: TRBJ2-1
d_gene: NA
v_gene: TRBV28
abundance: many
CDR3aa: CASSFQQGQFF
CDR3nt: TGTGCCAGCAGTTTTCAACAGGGGCAGTTCTTC

j_gene: TRBJ1-6
d_gene: TRBD1
v_gene: TRBV20-1
abundance: NA
CDR3aa: CSAGQGNSPLHF
CDR3nt: TGCAGTGCCGGACAGGGGAATTCACCCCTCCACTTT

j_gene: TRBJ1-3
d_gene: NA
v_gene: TRBV30
abundance: many
CDR3aa: CAWSGSGNTIYF
CDR3nt: TGTGCCTGGAGTGGGTCCGGAAACACCATATATTTT

j_gene: TRBJ1-4
d_gene: NA
v_gene: TRBV7-2
abundance: NA
CDR3aa: CASSFGLGEGKLFF
CDR3nt: TGTGCCAGCAGCTTTGGACTGGGGGAGGGAAAACTGTTTTTT

j_gene: TRBJ1-2
d_gene: NA
v_gene: TRBV20-1
abundance: NA
CDR3aa: CSARGGEGGYTF
CDR3nt: TGCAGTGCTAGAGGAGGGGAGGGTGGCTACACCTTC

j_gene: TRBJ2-7
d_gene: NA
v_gene: TRBV7-9
abundance: many
CDR3aa: CASSKGPSYEQYF
CDR3nt: TGTGCCAGCAGTAAAGGGCCTTCCTACGAGCAGTACTTC

j_gene: TRBJ1-6
d_gene: NA
v_gene: TRBV7-9
abundance: few
CDR3aa: CASRPGNSPLHF
CDR3nt: TGTGCCAGCAGACCAGGGAACTCACCCCTCCACTTT

j_gene: TRBJ2-1
d_gene: TRBD2
v_gene: TRBV9
abundance: many
CDR3aa: CASSPPGRPKNEQFF
CDR3nt: TGTGCCAGCAGCCCTCCCGGGAGGCCGAAAAATGAGCAGTTCTTC

j_gene: TRBJ2-7
d_gene: NA
v_gene: TRBV6-6
abundance: NA
CDR3aa: CAIPRGKQYF
CDR3nt: TGTGCCATCCCCCGGGGAAAGCAGTACTTC

j_gene: TRBJ1-5
d_gene: TRBD1
v_gene: TRBV6-5
abundance: NA
CDR3aa: CASSSQQGAGQPQHF
CDR3nt: TGTGCCAGCAGTTCCCAGCAGGGGGCTGGTCAGCCCCAGCATTTT

j_gene: TRBJ1-3
d_gene: TRBD1
v_gene: TRBV6-6
abundance: NA
CDR3aa: CASSFDRGSENTIYF
CDR3nt: TGTGCCAGCAGCTTCGACAGGGGGAGCGAAAACACCATATATTTT

j_gene: TRBJ1-6
d_gene: NA
v_gene: TRBV5-1
abundance: many
CDR3aa: CASSLAKDISSPLHF
CDR3nt: TGCGCCAGCAGCTTGGCCAAGGACATAAGTTCACCCCTCCACTTT

j_gene: TRBJ2-1
d_gene: NA
v_gene: TRBV3-2
abundance: NA
CDR3aa: CASSQPSGVGEQFF
CDR3nt: TGTGCCAGCAGCCAGCCTAGCGGGGTTGGTGAGCAGTTCTTC

j_gene: TRBJ2-1
d_gene: NA
v_gene: TRBV19
abundance: NA
CDR3aa: CASRSPGSGMRDNEQFF
CDR3nt: TGTGCCAGTAGATCCCCGGGTAGCGGAATGAGGGACAATGAGCAGTTCTTC

j_gene: TRBJ2-5
d_gene: NA
v_gene: TRBV2
abundance: many
CDR3aa: CASSVRGYPEETQYF
CDR3nt: TGTGCCAGCAGTGTCCGGGGGTATCCGGAGGAGACCCAGTACTTC

j_gene: TRBJ1-1
d_gene: TRBD1
v_gene: TRBV7-6
abundance: NA
CDR3aa: CASSPPGTGENTEAFF
CDR3nt: TGTGCCAGCAGCCCACCCGGGACAGGGGAAAACACTGAAGCTTTCTTT

j_gene: TRBJ2-3
d_gene: NA
v_gene: TRBV29-1
abundance: many
CDR3aa: CSVDQDTQYF
CDR3nt: TGCAGCGTTGATCAAGATACGCAGTATTTT

j_gene: TRBJ2-2
d_gene: TRBD1
v_gene: TRBV5-1
abundance: many
CDR3aa: CASNPSSQGAKRIGELFF
CDR3nt: TGCGCCAGCAACCCCTCCTCTCAGGGGGCGAAAAGGATCGGGGAGCTGTTTTTT

j_gene: TRBJ1-6
d_gene: NA
v_gene: TRBV6-1
abundance: NA
CDR3aa: CASSESAGSPLHF
CDR3nt: TGTGCCAGCAGTGAGTCGGCTGGTTCACCCCTCCACTTT

j_gene: TRBJ2-5
d_gene: NA
v_gene: TRBV5-4
abundance: NA
CDR3aa: CASSPEGPGETQYF
CDR3nt: TGTGCCAGCAGCCCCGAGGGCCCAGGGGAGACCCAGTACTTC

j_gene: TRBJ1-1
d_gene: NA
v_gene: TRBV6-4
abundance: many
CDR3aa: CAREGENTEAFF
CDR3nt: TGTGCCAGGGAAGGGGAGAACACTGAAGCTTTCTTT

j_gene: TRBJ1-2
d_gene: TRBD1
v_gene: TRBV20-1
abundance: many
CDR3aa: CSARDKGTGRLLDYGYTF
CDR3nt: TGCAGTGCTAGAGATAAGGGGACAGGGAGGTTGTTGGACTATGGCTACACCTTC

j_gene: TRBJ2-3
d_gene: TRBD2
v_gene: TRBV20-1
abundance: once
CDR3aa: CSARDPGLAGWGPPDTQYF
CDR3nt: TGCAGTGCTAGAGACCCGGGACTAGCGGGATGGGGGCCCCCAGATACGCAGTATTTT

j_gene: TRBJ2-5
d_gene: NA
v_gene: TRBV7-8
abundance: few
CDR3aa: CASSPGTVEETQYF
CDR3nt: TGTGCCAGCAGCCCCGGGACTGTGGAAGAGACCCAGTACTTC

j_gene: TRBJ1-6
d_gene: TRBD1
v_gene: TRBV25-1
abundance: NA
CDR3aa: CASNRDRLRYSPLHF
CDR3nt: TGTGCCAGCAACCGGGACAGGCTGAGGTATTCACCCCTCCACTTT

j_gene: TRBJ2-5
d_gene: TRBD2
v_gene: TRBV20-1
abundance: NA
CDR3aa: CSAREPSGFQPQYF
CDR3nt: TGCAGTGCTAGAGAACCTAGCGGGTTTCAGCCCCAGTACTTC

j_gene: TRBJ2-3
d_gene: NA
v_gene: TRBV7-2
abundance: many
CDR3aa: CASSSIATGGSTDTQYF
CDR3nt: TGTGCCAGCAGCTCAATAGCGACTGGGGGGAGCACAGATACGCAGTATTTT

j_gene: TRBJ2-3
d_gene: NA
v_gene: TRBV29-1
abundance: many
CDR3aa: CSVDRARKEQYF
CDR3nt: TGCAGCGTTGACCGTGCAAGGAAGGAGCAGTATTTT